This TCR beta chain was profiled in a study of glioma-infiltrating T cells after dendritic cell vaccination. PBMC were collected before vaccination, two weeks after the third vaccination, and at progression. The PCR used 60 V beta and 13 J beta primers. TCRdb's table, derived via immunoSEQ multiplex PCR, lists solely in-frame clones and lacks some. This sample has under 130,000 clones, with approximately 80% found just once. The CDR3 loop spans 13 amino acids. Looked up from germline, CDR1 is MDHEN and CDR2 is SYDVKM. V was clipped by 8 bases and J by 6 bases, with 11 bases between them. The source of this sequence is a human donor with glioblastoma. The chain links TRBV28 to TRBJ2-6; D not certain. Specimen: blood, collected before dendritic cell vaccination. The CDR3 spells CASLVSEANVLTF. The CDR3 DNA follows: TGTGCCAGCTTGGTTTCAGAGGCCAACGTCCTGACTTTC.